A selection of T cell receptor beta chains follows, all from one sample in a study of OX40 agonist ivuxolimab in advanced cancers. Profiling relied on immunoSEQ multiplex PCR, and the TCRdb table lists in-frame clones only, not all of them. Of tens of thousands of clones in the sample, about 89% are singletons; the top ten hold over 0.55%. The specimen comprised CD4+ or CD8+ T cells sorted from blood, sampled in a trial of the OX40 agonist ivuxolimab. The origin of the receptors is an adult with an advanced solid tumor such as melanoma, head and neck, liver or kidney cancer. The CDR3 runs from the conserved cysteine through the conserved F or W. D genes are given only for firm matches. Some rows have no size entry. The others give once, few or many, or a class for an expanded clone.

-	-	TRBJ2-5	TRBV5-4	TGTGCCAGCAGCGTCCTGCTGGGGGCGCAAGAGACCCAGTACTTC	CASSVLLGAQETQYF
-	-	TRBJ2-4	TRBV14	TGTGCCAGCAGCCAAGCAGGATCCAAAAACATTCAGTACTTC	CASSQAGSKNIQYF
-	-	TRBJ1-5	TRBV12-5	TGTGCTAGTGGTTCGGACGGCGTCATGGGGCCCCAGCATTTT	CASGSDGVMGPQHF
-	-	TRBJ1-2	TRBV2	TGTGCCAGCTCGAAATTCCCCTCAAACTATGGCTACACCTTC	CASSKFPSNYGYTF
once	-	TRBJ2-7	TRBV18	TGTGCCAGCTCACCCGGGACGGAGGATTCCTACGAGCAGTACTTC	CASSPGTEDSYEQYF
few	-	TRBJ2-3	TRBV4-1	TGCGCCAGCAGCCAAGATAGGAGGGAAACAGATACGCAGTATTTT	CASSQDRRETDTQYF
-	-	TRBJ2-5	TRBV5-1	TGCGCCAGCAGCTTTGGATCAATCCAAGAGACCCAGTACTTC	CASSFGSIQETQYF
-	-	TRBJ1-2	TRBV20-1	TGCAGTGCCCAGAAACCGGCAGGCTACACCTTC	CSAQKPAGYTF
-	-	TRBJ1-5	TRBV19	TGTGCCGCTGAGGGACCCAGACAAAATCAGCCCCAGCATTTT	CAAEGPRQNQPQHF
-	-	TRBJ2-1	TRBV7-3	TGTGCCAGCAGCTTGGGGAGCGAGCAGTTCTTC	CASSLGSEQFF
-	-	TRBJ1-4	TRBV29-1	TGCAGCGCCAACCGGGACCATAGTGAAAAACTGTTTTTT	CSANRDHSEKLFF
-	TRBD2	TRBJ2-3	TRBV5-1	TGCGCCAGCAGCTTGACCGGGAGGGGGACAGATACGCAGTATTTT	CASSLTGRGTDTQYF
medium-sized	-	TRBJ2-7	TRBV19	TGTGCCAGTAGTCCCAGTAACTCCCGGGAGCAGTACTTC	CASSPSNSREQYF
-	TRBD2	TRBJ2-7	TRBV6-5	TGTGCCAGCAGTACCTGGGAGGGATGGTCCTACGAGCAGTACTTC	CASSTWEGWSYEQYF
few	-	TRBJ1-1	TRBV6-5	TGTGCCAGCAGTTACTCGAATGGGGGGCCGGGAGCTTTCTTT	CASSYSNGGPGAFF
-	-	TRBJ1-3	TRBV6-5	TGTGCCAGCAGGGGCAGGGGTTCTGGAAACACCATATATTTT	CASRGRGSGNTIYF
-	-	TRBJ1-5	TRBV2	TGTGCCAGCAGTGATCGGACACGGGATCAGCCCCAGCATTTT	CASSDRTRDQPQHF
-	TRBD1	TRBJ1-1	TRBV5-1	TGCGCCAGCAGCTTGGGGGACAGGGAAAAAGCTTTCTTT	CASSLGDREKAFF
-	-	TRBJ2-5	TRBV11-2	TGTGCCAGCAGCTTATCAGAGACCCAGTACTTC	CASSLSETQYF
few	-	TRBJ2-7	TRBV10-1	TGCGCCAGCAGTGCGAACCAGGGACGCGAGCAGTACTTC	CASSANQGREQYF
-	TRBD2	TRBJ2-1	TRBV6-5	TGTGCCAGCACCTCCCCCGGGGGGGGGCGTGAGCAGTTCTTC	CASTSPGGGREQFF
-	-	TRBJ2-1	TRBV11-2	TGTGCCAGCAAGGGAGTGAGGGGGGGGATGCTCAATGAGCAGTTCTTC	CASKGVRGGMLNEQFF
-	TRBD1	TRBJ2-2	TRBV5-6	TGTGCCAGCAGCTTTAGACAGGGTTGGACCGGGGAGCTGTTTTTT	CASSFRQGWTGELFF
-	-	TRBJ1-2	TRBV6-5	TGTGCCAGCAGTTACGACAGATCCTATGGCTACACCTTC	CASSYDRSYGYTF
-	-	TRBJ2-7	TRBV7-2	TGTGCCAGCAGCTTCGGGAGCTCCTACGAGCAGTACTTC	CASSFGSSYEQYF
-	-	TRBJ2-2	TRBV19	TGTGCCAGTAGGCTGTCGTCGGCGAACACCGGGGAGCTGTTTTTT	CASRLSSANTGELFF
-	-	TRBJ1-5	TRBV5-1	TGCGCCAGCAGCTTGGGGTCCCAGGGTGGCAATCAGCCCCAGCATTTT	CASSLGSQGGNQPQHF
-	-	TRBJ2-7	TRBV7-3	TGTGCCAGCAGCTCGGCGGCGGGTTACGAGCAGTACTTC	CASSSAAGYEQYF
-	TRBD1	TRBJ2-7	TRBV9	TGTGCCAGCAGCCCCTACAGGGGTGGGTCCTACGAGCAGTACTTC	CASSPYRGGSYEQYF
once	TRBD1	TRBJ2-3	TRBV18	TGTGCCAGCTCACCGGGACAGGCCGATACGCAGTATTTT	CASSPGQADTQYF
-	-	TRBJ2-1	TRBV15	TGTGCCACCAAGCTGGGCTCCTACAATGAGCAGTTCTTC	CATKLGSYNEQFF